This entry lists 3 T cell receptor beta chains sequenced from one sample in a study of shared clonotypes between healthy human individuals. Libraries were prepared by immunoSEQ multiplex PCR; TCRdb keeps only in-frame clonotypes and omits some of them. This sample yields under 850,000 clones, of which over 60% are seen a single time; more than 1.5% belongs to the top ten. Sequenced material: memory CD4+ T cells sorted from blood. Noted subset: CD45RA-negative fraction. The receptors shown here come from a woman in her 30s in good health.

The chain combines TRBV9 with TRBJ2-4; 7 nucleotides agree with TRBD2. The V and J ends lost 3 bases and 1 base, in that order; junction bases with no gene match: 13. The CDR3 extends over 18 amino acids. Germline CDR1 and CDR2: SGDLS and YYNGEE. This CDR3 reads CASSGGGGYGSAKNIQYF. CDR3 DNA: TGTGCCAGCAGCGGTGGCGGGGGTTACGGGAGCGCCAAAAACATTCAGTACTTC. Drawing the rest from reference TRBV9 and TRBJ2-4, the complete variable domain is DSGVTQTPKHLITATGQRVTLRCSPRSGDLSVYWYQQSLDQGLQFLIQYYNGEERAKGNILERFSAQQFPDLHSELNLSSLELGDSALYFCASSGGGGYGSAKNIQYFGAGTRLSVL.

The J gene is TRBJ2-7, the V gene TRBV28; no clear D. CDR1 MDHEN and CDR2 SYDVKM come from the germline V gene. The V end lost 5 bases, the J end lost 3 bases, and 11 bases lay between the germline ends. The CDR3 extends over 13 amino acids. CDR3 in DNA: TGTGCCAGCAGTAACTCCGACCGCTACGAGCAGTACTTC. This translates into CASSNSDRYEQYF.

The rearrangement links TRBV15 to TRBJ2-7; TRBD1 aligns across 8 bases. The germline V gene encodes CDR1 LNHNV and CDR2 YYDKDF (reference sequence). CDR3 length: 15 amino acids. V lost 2 bases and J lost 3; bases outside the gene matches: 6. The CDR3 protein is CATSRRRDRFYEQYF. The CDR3 DNA reads as TGTGCCACCAGCAGACGCCGGGACAGGTTCTACGAGCAGTACTTC.